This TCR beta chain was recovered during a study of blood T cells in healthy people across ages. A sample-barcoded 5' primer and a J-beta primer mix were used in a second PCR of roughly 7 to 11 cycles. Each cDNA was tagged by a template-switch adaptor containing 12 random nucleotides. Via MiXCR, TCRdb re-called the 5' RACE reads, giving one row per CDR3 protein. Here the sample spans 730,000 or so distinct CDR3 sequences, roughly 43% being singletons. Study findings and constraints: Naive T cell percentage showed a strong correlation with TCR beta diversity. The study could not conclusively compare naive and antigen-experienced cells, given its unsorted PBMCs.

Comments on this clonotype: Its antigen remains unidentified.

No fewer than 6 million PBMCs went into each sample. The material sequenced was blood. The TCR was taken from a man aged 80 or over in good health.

For the CDR3, the DNA is TGCGCCAGCAGCGGGGGCCTGGAGGAGCAGTACTTC. It is translated as CASSGGLEEQYF. The genes are TRBV5-1 and TRBJ2-7; D may be TRBD1 (6 bases). The CDR3 length is 12 residues. Per germline, CDR1 SGHRS and CDR2 YFSETQ. V shed 4 bases and J shed 7 bases, with 12 bases lying between them.